This T cell receptor beta chain was retrieved from a study of blood T cell repertoires in COVID-19. In the source study's methods: Amplifying reference gene primers gave estimates of nucleated cell counts. The assay was immunoSEQ multiplex PCR, and TCRdb's table has in-frame clones only and misses some. V and J calls and clone size are as listed in that table; D and trimming were resolved from the DNA. The table lists more than 250,000 clones, 86% of them singletons. The age range of participants was 18 to 89 years, with residence in about 25 US areas. Each participant's cohort was designated according to participant-reported clinical history. Two negative PCRs, clearance, or symptom resolution were required of recovered Cohort 3 donors. Germline assignment: CDR1 SGHTA and CDR2 FQGTGA. This CDR3 region has 14 residues. The V and J ends lost 5 bases and 3 bases respectively, with 11 bases between them.

The TCR comes from a woman aged 18-30 years who had recovered from COVID-19. Specimen: PBMCs or T cells enriched from blood (not recorded which). The rearrangement links TRBV7-3 to TRBJ1-5; D gene ambiguous. CDR3 region: CASSRASFNQPQHF. In DNA, the CDR3 is TGTGCCAGCAGCCGTGCTAGCTTCAATCAGCCCCAGCATTTT. The full variable domain, with the rest looked up from reference TRBV7-3 and TRBJ1-5, is GAGVSQTPSNKVTEKGKYVELRCDPISGHTALYWYRQSLGQGPEFLIYFQGTGAADDSGLPNDRFFAVRPEGSVSTLKIQRTERGDSAVYLCASSRASFNQPQHFGDGTRLSIL.